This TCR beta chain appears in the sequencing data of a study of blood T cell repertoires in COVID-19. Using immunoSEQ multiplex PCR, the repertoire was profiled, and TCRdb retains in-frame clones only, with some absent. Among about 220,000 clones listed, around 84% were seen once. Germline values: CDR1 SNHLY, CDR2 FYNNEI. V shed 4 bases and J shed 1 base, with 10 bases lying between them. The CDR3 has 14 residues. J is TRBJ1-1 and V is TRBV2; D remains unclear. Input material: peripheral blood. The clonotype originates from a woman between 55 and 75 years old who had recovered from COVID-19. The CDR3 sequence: CASSVEGRNTEAFF. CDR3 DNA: TGTGCCAGCAGTGTGGAGGGTCGGAACACTGAAGCTTTCTTT.